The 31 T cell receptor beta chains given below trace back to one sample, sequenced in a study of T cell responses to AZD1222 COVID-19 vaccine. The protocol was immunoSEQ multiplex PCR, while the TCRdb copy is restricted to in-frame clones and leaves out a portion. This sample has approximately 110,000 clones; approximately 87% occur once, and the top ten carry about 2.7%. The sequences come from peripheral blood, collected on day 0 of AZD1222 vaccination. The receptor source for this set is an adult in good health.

CDR3 bases: TGTGCCAGCAGCAAAGACAGTTTTGACGGGGTTATCTATGGCTACACCTTC. It yields the protein CASSKDSFDGVIYGYTF. The chain uses TRBV7-2 and TRBJ1-2; tentatively, D is TRBD1 (5 bases). The CDR3 is 17 amino acids. V was clipped by 5 bases and J by 4 bases, with 23 bases between them. From germline, CDR1 is SGHTA and CDR2 FQGNSA.

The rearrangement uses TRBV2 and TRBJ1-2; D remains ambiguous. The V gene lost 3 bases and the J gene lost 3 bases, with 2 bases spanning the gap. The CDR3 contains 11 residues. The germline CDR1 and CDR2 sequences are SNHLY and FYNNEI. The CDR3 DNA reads TGTGCCAGCAGTGAGGACTATGGCTACACCTTC. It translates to CASSEDYGYTF.

The CDR3 is CASTTWGAFQETQYF. CDR3 in DNA: TGTGCCAGCACAACCTGGGGAGCGTTCCAAGAGACCCAGTACTTC. J is TRBJ2-5 and V is TRBV5-4, with a tentative D call TRBD2 (5 bases). The CDR3 consists of 15 residues. Germline CDR1 is SGHNT and CDR2 is YYREEE (reference sequence). Trimming shortened V by 6 bases and J by 1 base, and 16 bases separated the two germline ends.

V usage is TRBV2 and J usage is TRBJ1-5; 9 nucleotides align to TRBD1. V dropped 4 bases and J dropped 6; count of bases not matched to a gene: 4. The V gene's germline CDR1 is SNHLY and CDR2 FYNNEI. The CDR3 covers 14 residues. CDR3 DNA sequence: TGTGCCAGCAGTGGGGACAGGGAAAGTCAGCCCCAGCATTTT. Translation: CASSGDRESQPQHF.

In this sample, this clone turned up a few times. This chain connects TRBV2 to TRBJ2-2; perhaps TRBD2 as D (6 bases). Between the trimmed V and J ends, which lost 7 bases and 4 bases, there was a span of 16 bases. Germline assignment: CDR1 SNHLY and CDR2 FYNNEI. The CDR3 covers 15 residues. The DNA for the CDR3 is TGTGCCAGCAATGGTCCAGCGGGCGGCACCGGGGAGCTGTTTTTT. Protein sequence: CASNGPAGGTGELFF.

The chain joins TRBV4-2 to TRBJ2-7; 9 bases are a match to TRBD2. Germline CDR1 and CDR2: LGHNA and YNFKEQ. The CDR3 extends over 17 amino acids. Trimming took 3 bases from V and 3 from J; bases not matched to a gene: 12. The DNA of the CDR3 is TGTGCCAGCAGCCACAGAGGGGCTAGCGGGAAGTACTACGAGCAGTACTTC. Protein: CASSHRGASGKYYEQYF.

This chain's CDR3 is CASSSTTGGLYGNTIYF. The CDR3 DNA reads TGCGCCAGCAGTTCGACGACAGGGGGCCTGTATGGAAACACCATATATTTT. This sequence joins TRBV5-1 and TRBJ1-3; 10 bases fit TRBD1. Germline CDR1 reads SGHRS; CDR2 reads YFSETQ. The CDR3 totals 17 residues. V trimming: 5 bases; J trimming: 3 bases; junction bases outside the gene matches: 11.

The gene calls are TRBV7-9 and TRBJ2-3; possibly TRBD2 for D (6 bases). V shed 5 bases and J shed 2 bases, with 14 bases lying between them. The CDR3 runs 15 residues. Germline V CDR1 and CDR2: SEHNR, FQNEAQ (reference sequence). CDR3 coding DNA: TGTGCCAGCAGCCGGGACTTCAGCTCCACAGATACGCAGTATTTT. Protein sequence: CASSRDFSSTDTQYF.

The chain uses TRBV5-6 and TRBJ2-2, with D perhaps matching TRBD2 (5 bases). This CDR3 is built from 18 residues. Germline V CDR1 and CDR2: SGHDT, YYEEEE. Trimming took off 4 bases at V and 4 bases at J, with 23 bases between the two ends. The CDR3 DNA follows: TGTGCCAGCAGCCTGGTCGTTCGTGGGAGCTGGGGCACCGGGGAGCTGTTTTTT. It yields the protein CASSLVVRGSWGTGELFF. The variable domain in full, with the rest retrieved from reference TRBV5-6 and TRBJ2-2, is DAGVTQSPTHLIKTRGQQVTLRCSPKSGHDTVSWYQQALGQGPQFIFQYYEEEERQRGNFPDRFSGHQFPNYSSELNVNALLLGDSALYLCASSLVVRGSWGTGELFFGEGSRLTVL.

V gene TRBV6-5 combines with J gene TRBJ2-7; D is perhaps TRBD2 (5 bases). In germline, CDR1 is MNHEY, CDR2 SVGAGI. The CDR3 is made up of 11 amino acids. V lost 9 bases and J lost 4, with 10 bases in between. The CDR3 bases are TGTGCCAGTGGACGGGATTACGAGCAGTACTTC. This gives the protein CASGRDYEQYF.

The CDR3 loop is CASSIGLDTQYF. The CDR3 coding sequence is TGTGCCAGTAGTATAGGCTTAGATACGCAGTATTTT. The V gene is TRBV19, the J gene TRBJ2-3, with D uncertain. CDR1 is LNHDA, CDR2 SQIVND, per germline (reference sequence). This CDR3 spans 12 amino acids. V dropped 1 base and J dropped 5 bases, with 4 bases sitting between them.

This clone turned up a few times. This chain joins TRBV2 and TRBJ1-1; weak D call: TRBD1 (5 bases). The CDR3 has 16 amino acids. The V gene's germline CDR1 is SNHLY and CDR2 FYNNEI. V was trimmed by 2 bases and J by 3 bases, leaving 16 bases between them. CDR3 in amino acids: CASSESGGGWYTEAFF. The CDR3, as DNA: TGTGCCAGCAGTGAATCCGGCGGGGGGTGGTACACTGAAGCTTTCTTT.

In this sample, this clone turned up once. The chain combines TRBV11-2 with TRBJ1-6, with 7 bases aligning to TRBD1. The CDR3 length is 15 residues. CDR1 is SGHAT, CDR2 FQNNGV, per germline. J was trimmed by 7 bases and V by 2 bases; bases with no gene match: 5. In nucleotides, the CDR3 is TGTGCCAGCAGCTTATCGAACAGGGGAAATTCACCCCTCCACTTT. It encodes CASSLSNRGNSPLHF. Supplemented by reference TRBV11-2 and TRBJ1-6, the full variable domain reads EAGVAQSPRYKIIEKRQSVAFWCNPISGHATLYWYQQILGQGPKLLIQFQNNGVVDDSQLPKDRFSAERLKGVDSTLKIQPAKLEDSAVYLCASSLSNRGNSPLHFGNGTRLTVT.

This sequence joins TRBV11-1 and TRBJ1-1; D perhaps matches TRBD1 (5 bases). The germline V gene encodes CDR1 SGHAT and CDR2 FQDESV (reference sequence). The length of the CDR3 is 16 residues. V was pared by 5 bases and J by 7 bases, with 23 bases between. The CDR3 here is CASSLSWRGGRNEAFF. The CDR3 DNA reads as TGTGCCAGCAGCCTTTCTTGGAGGGGCGGAAGAAATGAAGCTTTCTTT.

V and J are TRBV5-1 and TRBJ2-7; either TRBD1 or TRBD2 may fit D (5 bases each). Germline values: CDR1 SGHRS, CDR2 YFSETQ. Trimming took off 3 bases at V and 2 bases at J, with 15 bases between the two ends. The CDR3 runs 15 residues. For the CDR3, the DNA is TGCGCCAGCAGCTCCAGCAGGGACCGCCCCTACGAGCAGTACTTC. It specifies CASSSSRDRPYEQYF.

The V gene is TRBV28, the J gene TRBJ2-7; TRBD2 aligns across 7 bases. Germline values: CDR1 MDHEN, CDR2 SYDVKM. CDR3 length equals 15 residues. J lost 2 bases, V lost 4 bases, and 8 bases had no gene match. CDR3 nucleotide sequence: TGTGCCAGCAGTTCCGGGGGAGGGGCAACCTACGAGCAGTACTTC. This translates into CASSSGGGATYEQYF.

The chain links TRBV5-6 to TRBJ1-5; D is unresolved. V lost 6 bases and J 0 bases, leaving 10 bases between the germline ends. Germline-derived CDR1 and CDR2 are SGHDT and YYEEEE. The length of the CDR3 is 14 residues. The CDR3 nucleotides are TGTGCCAGCACCTCCAGGAGTAGCAATCAGCCCCAGCATTTT. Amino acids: CASTSRSSNQPQHF.

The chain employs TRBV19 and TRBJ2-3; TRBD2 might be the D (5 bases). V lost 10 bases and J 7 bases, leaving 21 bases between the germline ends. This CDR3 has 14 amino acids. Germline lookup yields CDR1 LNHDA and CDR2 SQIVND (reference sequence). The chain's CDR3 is CATSIGGGLNTQYF. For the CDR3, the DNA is TGTGCCACCTCGATTGGCGGAGGTCTAAATACGCAGTATTTT.

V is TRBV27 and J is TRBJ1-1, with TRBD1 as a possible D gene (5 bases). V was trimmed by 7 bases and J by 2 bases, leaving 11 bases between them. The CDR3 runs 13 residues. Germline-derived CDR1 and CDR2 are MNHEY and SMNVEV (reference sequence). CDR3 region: CASTRGHNTEAFF. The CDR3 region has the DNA TGTGCCAGCACCCGCGGACACAACACTGAAGCTTTCTTT.

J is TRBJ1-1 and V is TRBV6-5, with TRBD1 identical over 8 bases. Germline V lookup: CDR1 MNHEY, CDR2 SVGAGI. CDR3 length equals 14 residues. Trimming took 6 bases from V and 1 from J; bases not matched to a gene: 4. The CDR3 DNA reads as TGTGCCAGCAGCTACGGACAGGGGAACACTGAAGCTTTCTTT. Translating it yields CASSYGQGNTEAFF.

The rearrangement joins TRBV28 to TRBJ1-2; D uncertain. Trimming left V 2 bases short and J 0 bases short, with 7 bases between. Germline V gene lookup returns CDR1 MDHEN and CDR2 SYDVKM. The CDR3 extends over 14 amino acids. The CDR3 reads CASSLRLSNYGYTF. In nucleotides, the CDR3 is TGTGCCAGCAGTTTAAGGTTATCTAACTATGGCTACACCTTC.

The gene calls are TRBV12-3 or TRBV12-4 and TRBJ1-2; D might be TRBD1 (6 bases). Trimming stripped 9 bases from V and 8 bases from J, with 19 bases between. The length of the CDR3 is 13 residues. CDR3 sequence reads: CASPDWGAGGYTF. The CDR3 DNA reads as TGTGCCAGTCCGGACTGGGGGGCAGGAGGCTACACCTTC.

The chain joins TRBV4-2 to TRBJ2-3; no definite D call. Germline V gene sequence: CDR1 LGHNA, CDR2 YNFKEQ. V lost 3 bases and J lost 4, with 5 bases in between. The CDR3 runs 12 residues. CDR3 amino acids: CASSQASDTQYF. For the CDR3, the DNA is TGTGCCAGCAGCCAGGCATCAGATACGCAGTATTTT.

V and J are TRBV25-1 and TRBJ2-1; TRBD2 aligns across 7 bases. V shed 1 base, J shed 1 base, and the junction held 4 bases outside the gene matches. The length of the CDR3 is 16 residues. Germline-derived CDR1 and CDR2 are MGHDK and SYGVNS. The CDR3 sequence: CASSELSSGSYNEQFF. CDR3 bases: TGTGCCAGCAGTGAATTGAGTAGCGGGTCCTACAATGAGCAGTTCTTC.

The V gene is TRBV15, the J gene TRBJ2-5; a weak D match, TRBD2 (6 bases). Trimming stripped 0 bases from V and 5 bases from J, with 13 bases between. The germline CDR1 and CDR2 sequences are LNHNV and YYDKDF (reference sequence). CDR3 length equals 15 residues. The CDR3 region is CATSRDAQRAETQYF. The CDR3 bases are TGTGCCACCAGCAGAGATGCCCAGCGGGCCGAGACCCAGTACTTC.

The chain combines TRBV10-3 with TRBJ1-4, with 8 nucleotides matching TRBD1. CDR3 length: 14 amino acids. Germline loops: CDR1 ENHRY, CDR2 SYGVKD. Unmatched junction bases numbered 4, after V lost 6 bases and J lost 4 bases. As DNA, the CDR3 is TGTGCCATCAGCCGGACAGGGCTTAATGAAAAACTGTTTTTT. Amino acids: CAISRTGLNEKLFF.

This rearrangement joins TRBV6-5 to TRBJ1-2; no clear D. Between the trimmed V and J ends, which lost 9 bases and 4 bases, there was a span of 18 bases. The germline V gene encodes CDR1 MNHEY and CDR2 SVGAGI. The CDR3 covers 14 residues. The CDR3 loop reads CASRPQPPGYGYTF. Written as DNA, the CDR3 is TGTGCCAGTAGACCCCAACCACCTGGCTATGGCTACACCTTC.

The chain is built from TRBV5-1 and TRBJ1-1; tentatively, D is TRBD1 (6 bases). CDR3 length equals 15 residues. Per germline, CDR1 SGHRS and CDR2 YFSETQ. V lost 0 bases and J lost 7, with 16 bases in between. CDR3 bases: TGCGCCAGCAGCTTGGTTGGGGGGGCAGGCATTGAAGCTTTCTTT. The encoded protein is CASSLVGGAGIEAFF.

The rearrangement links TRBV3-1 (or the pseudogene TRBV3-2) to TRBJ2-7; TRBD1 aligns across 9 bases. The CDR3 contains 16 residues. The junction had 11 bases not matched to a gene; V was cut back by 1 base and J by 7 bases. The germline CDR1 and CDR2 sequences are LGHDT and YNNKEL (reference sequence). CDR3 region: CASSQGWDRERGEQYF. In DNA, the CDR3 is TGTGCCAGCAGCCAAGGATGGGACAGGGAACGGGGAGAGCAGTACTTC.

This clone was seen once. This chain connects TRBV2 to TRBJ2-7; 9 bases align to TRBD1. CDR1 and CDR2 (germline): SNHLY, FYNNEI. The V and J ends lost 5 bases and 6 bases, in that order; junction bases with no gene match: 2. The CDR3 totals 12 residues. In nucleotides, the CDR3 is TGTGCCAGCAGTCCGGACAGGGGCGAGCAGTACTTC. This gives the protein CASSPDRGEQYF.

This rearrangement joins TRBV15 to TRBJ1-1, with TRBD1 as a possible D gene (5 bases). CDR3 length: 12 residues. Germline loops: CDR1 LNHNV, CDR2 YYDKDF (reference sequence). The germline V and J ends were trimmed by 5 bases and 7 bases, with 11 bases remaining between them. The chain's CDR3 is CATSEGPGEAFF. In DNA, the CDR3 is TGTGCCACCAGCGAGGGGCCCGGTGAAGCTTTCTTT.